One sample yielded the 21 T cell receptor beta chains listed below, sequenced in a study of shared clonotypes between healthy human individuals. Profiling relied on immunoSEQ multiplex PCR, and the TCRdb table lists in-frame clones only, not all of them. The repertoire holds roughly 2.5 million clones, with more than 90% as singletons. Material: naive CD4+ T cells sorted from blood. Subset given: CD45RA+ positively selected. All receptors come from a man in his late teens or twenties in good health.

The chain joins TRBV7-2 to TRBJ1-5, with D unclear. This CDR3 comprises 13 residues. The V end lost 8 bases, the J end lost 8 bases, and 16 bases lay between the germline ends. Germline values: CDR1 SGHTA, CDR2 FQGNSA. CDR3 protein: CASGSERNEPQHF. As DNA, the CDR3 is TGTGCCAGCGGATCAGAGAGGAACGAGCCCCAGCATTTT.

The chain couples TRBV10-3 to TRBJ2-4; TRBD1 aligns across 10 bases. Per the germline V gene, CDR1 is ENHRY and CDR2 is SYGVKD. J lost 1 base, V lost 3 bases, and 6 bases had no gene match. This CDR3 is built from 17 residues. DNA for the CDR3: TGTGCCATCAGTGACGCGACAGGGGGCCCTGCCAAAAACATTCAGTACTTC. Translating it yields CAISDATGGPAKNIQYF.

The chain uses TRBV2 and TRBJ2-3; D is uncertain. Germline assignment: CDR1 SNHLY and CDR2 FYNNEI. The CDR3 is 14 residues long. V was trimmed by 4 bases and J by 2 bases, leaving 10 bases between them. The CDR3 loop is CASSAAEITDTQYF. For the CDR3, the DNA is TGTGCCAGCAGTGCTGCCGAGATCACAGATACGCAGTATTTT.

The CDR3 spells CASSPTDRGTEAFF. The CDR3, as DNA: TGTGCCAGCTCACCAACCGACAGGGGCACTGAAGCTTTCTTT. V usage is TRBV18 and J usage is TRBJ1-1, with 8 bases lining up with TRBD1. The V segment lost 2 bases and the J segment 4 bases; nucleotides outside the gene matches: 3. The CDR3 consists of 14 residues. CDR1 and CDR2 (germline): KGHSH, LQKENI.

This chain links TRBV7-2 with TRBJ1-2; weak D call: TRBD1 (6 bases). The CDR3 spans 13 residues. The V end lost 4 bases, the J end lost 8 bases, and 14 bases lay between the germline ends. The germline CDR1 and CDR2 sequences are SGHTA and FQGNSA. The CDR3 coding sequence is TGTGCCAGCAGCTCAAGGGGGGGATGGGGCTACACCTTC. It specifies CASSSRGGWGYTF. The variable domain in full, with the rest retrieved from reference TRBV7-2 and TRBJ1-2, is GAGVSQSPSNKVTEKGKDVELRCDPISGHTALYWYRQSLGQGLEFLIYFQGNSAPDKSGLPSDRFSAERTGGSVSTLTIQRTQQEDSAVYLCASSSRGGWGYTFGSGTRLTVV.

The table lists this clone with a few counts. One end of the junction does not line up with germline, which may come from a read error. CDR3 loop: CASSLGSLTGELFF. The CDR3 DNA sequence: TGTGCCAGCAGTTTGGGTTCGCTCACCGGGGAGCTGTTTTTT. This sequence joins TRBV5-4 and TRBJ2-2, with no clear D. From germline, CDR1 is SGHNT and CDR2 YYREEE (reference sequence). The CDR3 is made up of 14 amino acids. Full variable domain (remainder filled in from reference TRBV5-4 and TRBJ2-2): ETGVTQSPTHLIKTRGQQVTLRCSSQSGHNTVSWYQQALGQGPQFIFQYYREEENGRGNFPPRFSGLQFPNYSSELNVNALELDDSALYLCASSLGSLTGELFFGEGSRLTVL.

This chain joins TRBV19 and TRBJ2-2; 8 bases align to TRBD1. CDR1 is LNHDA and CDR2 is SQIVND in the germline V gene (reference sequence). The CDR3 has 14 residues. The J segment lost 3 bases and the V segment lost 7 bases, leaving 4 bases of the junction unmatched. The CDR3 bases are TGTGCCAGTATTGGGGGACAGGACACCGGGGAGCTGTTTTTT. Residues: CASIGGQDTGELFF. The complete variable domain, with remaining parts taken from reference TRBV19 and TRBJ2-2, reads DGGITQSPKYLFRKEGQNVTLSCEQNLNHDAMYWYRQDPGQGLRLIYYSQIVNDFQKGDIAEGYSVSREKKESFPLTVTSAQKNPTAFYLCASIGGQDTGELFFGEGSRLTVL.

This clone came up once. This chain joins TRBV19 and TRBJ1-2, with D unresolved. V was cut by 3 bases and J by 3 bases, with 11 bases left in between. The CDR3 is made up of 14 amino acids. CDR1 and CDR2 (germline): LNHDA, SQIVND (reference sequence). DNA of the CDR3: TGTGCCAGTAGTATGAACGGTCTGTACTATGGCTACACCTTC. It specifies CASSMNGLYYGYTF.

The V and J genes are TRBV5-1 and TRBJ2-5; D is possibly TRBD1 (6 bases). V was trimmed by 3 bases and J by 2 bases, leaving 8 bases between them. Germline V gene lookup returns CDR1 SGHRS and CDR2 YFSETQ. The CDR3 consists of 13 residues. This chain's CDR3 is CASSWDTQETQYF. In DNA, the CDR3 is TGCGCCAGCAGCTGGGACACGCAAGAGACCCAGTACTTC.

The chain recombines TRBV4-3 with TRBJ1-3; D not certain. Germline V gene sequence: CDR1 LGHNA, CDR2 YSLEER. The CDR3 length is 14 residues. With 8 bases removed from V and 0 bases from J, the gap between germline ends came to 11 bases. The CDR3 reads CASSSGYSGNTIYF. The CDR3 DNA sequence: TGCGCCAGCTCCTCCGGGTACTCTGGAAACACCATATATTTT.

The chain carries TRBV4-2 and TRBJ2-3; D might be TRBD1 or TRBD2, each matching 6 bases. CDR3 length: 15 residues. The V end lost 6 bases, the J end lost 2 bases, and 15 bases lay between the germline ends. Germline loops: CDR1 LGHNA, CDR2 YNFKEQ. CDR3 sequence: CASSSPGALTDTQYF. The CDR3 nucleotides read TGTGCCAGCAGTTCCCCGGGGGCTCTCACAGATACGCAGTATTTT.

Remarks on this clone: The sample carries other DNA sequences with the same CDR3. The V and J genes are TRBV30 and TRBJ1-1, with 7 bases that match TRBD1. Germline CDR1 reads GTSNPN; CDR2 reads SVGIG (reference sequence). The CDR3 length is 13 residues. J was trimmed by 3 bases and V by 3 bases; bases with no gene match: 4. The CDR3 loop is CAWSGRGDTEAFF. The CDR3 nucleotides read TGTGCCTGGAGCGGCAGGGGGGACACTGAAGCTTTCTTT.

The chain is built from TRBV25-1 and TRBJ2-7; tentatively, D is TRBD2 (5 bases). This CDR3 region has 15 residues. CDR1 is MGHDK and CDR2 is SYGVNS in the germline V gene. Trimming left V 2 bases short and J 5 bases short, with 16 bases between. The CDR3 nucleotides are TGTGCCAGCAGTGAACCCCAGGCGGGTAGACACGAGCAGTACTTC. It specifies CASSEPQAGRHEQYF.

As concerns this clone: The same CDR3 can be traced to other DNA sequences in this sample. The chain combines TRBV5-4 with TRBJ1-2; D not certain. Germline V gives CDR1 SGHNT, CDR2 YYREEE (reference sequence). V dropped 0 bases and J dropped 3 bases, with 3 bases sitting between them. This CDR3 has 12 amino acids. The CDR3 DNA is TGTGCCAGCAGCTTGGACGACTATGGCTACACCTTC. Translating it yields CASSLDDYGYTF.

This chain uses TRBV28 with TRBJ1-5; D not resolved. The CDR3 consists of 12 residues. From germline, CDR1 is MDHEN and CDR2 SYDVKM. With 2 bases removed from V and 12 bases from J, the gap between germline ends came to 11 bases. The CDR3 DNA is TGTGCCAGCAGTTTACGCTGGACTGGCCAGCATTTT. It encodes CASSLRWTGQHF. The full variable domain, in which reference TRBV28 and TRBJ1-5 provide the parts outside the CDR3, is DVKVTQSSRYLVKRTGEKVFLECVQDMDHENMFWYRQDPGLGLRLIYFSYDVKMKEKGDIPEGYSVSREKKERFSLILESASTNQTSMYLCASSLRWTGQHFGDGTRLSIL.

DNA of the CDR3: TGTGCCAGCAGTGAAGTTCTCGGCAGAAATAGCAATCAGCCCCAGCATTTT. It is translated as CASSEVLGRNSNQPQHF. The rearrangement joins TRBV6-1 to TRBJ1-5; D remains unclear. V shed 1 base and J shed 0 bases, with 13 bases lying between them. This CDR3 region has 17 residues. Germline CDR1 reads MNHNS; CDR2 reads SASEGT.

The rearrangement links TRBV7-9 to TRBJ1-2, with D tentatively TRBD1 (5 bases). The V end lost 0 bases, the J end lost 10 bases, and 18 bases lay between the germline ends. The CDR3 is 15 residues long. The germline V gene encodes CDR1 SEHNR and CDR2 FQNEAQ (reference sequence). The CDR3 DNA follows: TGTGCCAGCAGCTTAGCGCTAAGGGACGTTTCGTCCTACACCTTC. Encoded protein: CASSLALRDVSSYTF.

This clone was picked up one time. CDR3: CASSPLGETQYF. The CDR3 DNA follows: TGTGCCAGCAGCCCCCTCGGTGAGACCCAGTACTTC. The chain couples TRBV9 to TRBJ2-5; D remains ambiguous. Germline CDR1 and CDR2: SGDLS and YYNGEE. This CDR3 contains 12 residues. V lost 4 bases to trimming and J lost 5 bases, with 9 bases between them.

J is TRBJ2-2 and V is TRBV5-8; no firm D call. There are 19 residues in the CDR3. Germline values: CDR1 SGHTS, CDR2 YDEGEE. V was trimmed by 0 bases and J by 1 base, leaving 19 bases between them. The CDR3 is CASSLVRRTAFQNTGELFF. In DNA form, the CDR3 reads TGTGCCAGCAGCTTGGTCAGAAGAACAGCCTTTCAGAACACCGGGGAGCTGTTTTTT.

This clone is a singleton in its sample. V gene TRBV28 combines with J gene TRBJ1-5; 9 positions match TRBD1. Germline CDR1 reads MDHEN; CDR2 reads SYDVKM. The trim removed 1 base at V and 4 bases at J, leaving 11 bases unmatched. The CDR3 has 18 residues. In DNA form, the CDR3 reads TGTGCCAGCAGTTTATTCTTTCTACCGGGACAGGGAAATCAGCCCCAGCATTTT. Translated, it gives CASSLFFLPGQGNQPQHF.

Concerning this clone: At the DNA level, this CDR3 is encoded by other sequences in the same sample as well. The chain couples TRBV7-8 to TRBJ2-3; D possibly uses TRBD1 or TRBD2 (5 bases each). CDR1 and CDR2 (germline): SGHVS, FQNEAQ. The CDR3 sequence is 14 residues long. V was cut by 4 bases and J by 1 base, with 9 bases left in between. CDR3 residues: CASSSGRGTDTQYF. The DNA of the CDR3 is TGTGCCAGCAGCTCAGGGCGGGGCACAGATACGCAGTATTTT.